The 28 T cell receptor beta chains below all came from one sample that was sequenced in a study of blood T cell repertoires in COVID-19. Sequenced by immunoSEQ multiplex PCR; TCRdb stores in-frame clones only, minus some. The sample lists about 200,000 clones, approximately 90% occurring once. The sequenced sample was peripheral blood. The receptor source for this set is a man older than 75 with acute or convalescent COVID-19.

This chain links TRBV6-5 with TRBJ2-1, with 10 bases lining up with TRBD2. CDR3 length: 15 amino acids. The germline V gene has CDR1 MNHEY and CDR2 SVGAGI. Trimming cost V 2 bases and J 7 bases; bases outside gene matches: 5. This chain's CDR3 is CASSYGRGLANEQFF. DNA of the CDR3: TGTGCCAGCAGTTACGGGAGGGGACTAGCGAATGAGCAGTTCTTC.

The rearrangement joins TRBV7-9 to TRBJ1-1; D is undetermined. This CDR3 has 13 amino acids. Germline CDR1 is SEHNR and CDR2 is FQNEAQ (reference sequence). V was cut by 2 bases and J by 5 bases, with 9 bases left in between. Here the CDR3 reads CASSLQEKTEAFF. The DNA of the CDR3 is TGTGCCAGCAGCTTACAAGAGAAGACTGAAGCTTTCTTT.

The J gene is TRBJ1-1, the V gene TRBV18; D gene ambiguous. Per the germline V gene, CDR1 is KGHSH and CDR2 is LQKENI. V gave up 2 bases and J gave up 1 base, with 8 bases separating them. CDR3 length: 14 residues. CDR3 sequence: CASSPGRANTEAFF. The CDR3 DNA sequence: TGTGCCAGCTCACCAGGGCGGGCGAACACTGAAGCTTTCTTT.

CDR3 sequence: CASSWGQGPGELFF. CDR3 bases: TGCGCCAGCAGCTGGGGACAGGGACCCGGGGAGCTGTTTTTT. The chain is built from TRBV5-1 and TRBJ2-2, with 9 bases lining up with TRBD1. From germline, CDR1 is SGHRS and CDR2 YFSETQ. V lost 3 bases to trimming and J lost 6 bases; unmatched junction nucleotides: 3. The CDR3 runs 14 residues.

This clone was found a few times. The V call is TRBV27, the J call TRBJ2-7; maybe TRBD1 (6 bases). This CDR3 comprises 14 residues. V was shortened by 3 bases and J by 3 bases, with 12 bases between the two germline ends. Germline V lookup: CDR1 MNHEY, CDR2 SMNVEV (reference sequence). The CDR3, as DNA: TGTGCCAGCAGTTTCCGGACAGCCTTCTACGAGCAGTACGTC. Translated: CASSFRTAFYEQYV.

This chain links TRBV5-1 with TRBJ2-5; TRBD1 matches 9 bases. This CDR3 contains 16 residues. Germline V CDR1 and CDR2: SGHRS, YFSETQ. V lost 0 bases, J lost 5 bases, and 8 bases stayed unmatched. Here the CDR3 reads CASSLGPTGGGETQYF. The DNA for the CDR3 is TGCGCCAGCAGCTTGGGCCCAACAGGGGGCGGCGAGACCCAGTACTTC.

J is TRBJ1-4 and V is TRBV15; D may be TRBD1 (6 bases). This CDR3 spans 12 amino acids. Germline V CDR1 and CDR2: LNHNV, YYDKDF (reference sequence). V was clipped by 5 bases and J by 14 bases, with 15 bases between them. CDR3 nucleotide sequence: TGTGCCACCAGCTGGACGGACAGTCTGCTGTTTTTT. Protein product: CATSWTDSLLFF.

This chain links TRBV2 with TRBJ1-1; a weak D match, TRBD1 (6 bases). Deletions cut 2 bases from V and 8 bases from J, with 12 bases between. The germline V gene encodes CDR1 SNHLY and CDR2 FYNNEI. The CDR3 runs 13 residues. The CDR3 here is CASSETPGQEAFF. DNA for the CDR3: TGTGCCAGCAGTGAAACCCCGGGACAAGAAGCTTTCTTT.

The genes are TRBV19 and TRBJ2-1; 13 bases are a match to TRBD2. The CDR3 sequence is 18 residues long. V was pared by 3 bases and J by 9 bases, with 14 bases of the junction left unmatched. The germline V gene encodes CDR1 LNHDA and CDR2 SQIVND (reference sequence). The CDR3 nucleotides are TGTGCCAGTAGTATGAGGACTAGCGGGAGCCCCCTCAGCACTGAGCAGTTCTTC. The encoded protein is CASSMRTSGSPLSTEQFF.

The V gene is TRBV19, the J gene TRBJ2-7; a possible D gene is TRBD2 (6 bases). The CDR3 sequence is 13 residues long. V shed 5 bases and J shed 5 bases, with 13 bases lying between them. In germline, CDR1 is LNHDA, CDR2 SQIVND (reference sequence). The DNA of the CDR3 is TGTGCCAGTAGTCCACGGACGGGGGACGAGCAGTACTTC. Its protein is CASSPRTGDEQYF. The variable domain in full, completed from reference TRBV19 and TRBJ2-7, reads DGGITQSPKYLFRKEGQNVTLSCEQNLNHDAMYWYRQDPGQGLRLIYYSQIVNDFQKGDIAEGYSVSREKKESFPLTVTSAQKNPTAFYLCASSPRTGDEQYFGPGTRLTVT.

The CDR3 DNA follows: TGTGCCAGCTCACTCAATGAGCAGTTCTTC. Amino acids: CASSLNEQFF. The chain carries TRBV11-2 and TRBJ2-1; D gene unclear. V lost 8 bases, J lost 6 bases, and 5 bases lay in between. The germline V gene encodes CDR1 SGHAT and CDR2 FQNNGV. This CDR3 has 10 amino acids. Full variable domain (outside the CDR3, taken from reference TRBV11-2 and TRBJ2-1): EAGVAQSPRYKIIEKRQSVAFWCNPISGHATLYWYQQILGQGPKLLIQFQNNGVVDDSQLPKDRFSAERLKGVDSTLKIQPAKLEDSAVYLCASSLNEQFFGPGTRLTVL.

Written as DNA, the CDR3 is TGTGCCAGCCGGACTAGCGGGAACACCGGGGAGCTGTTTTTT. Its protein is CASRTSGNTGELFF. The chain uses TRBV19 and TRBJ2-2, with 10 bases fitting TRBD2. Germline CDR1 is LNHDA and CDR2 is SQIVND (reference sequence). The CDR3 length is 14 residues. Trimming took 9 bases from V and 1 from J; bases not matched to a gene: 2.

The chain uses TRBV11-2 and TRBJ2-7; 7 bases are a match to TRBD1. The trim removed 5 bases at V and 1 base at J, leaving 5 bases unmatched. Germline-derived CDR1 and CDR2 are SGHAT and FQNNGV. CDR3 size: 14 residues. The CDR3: CASSPGQLSYEQYF. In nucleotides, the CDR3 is TGTGCCAGCAGCCCGGGACAGCTATCCTACGAGCAGTACTTC.

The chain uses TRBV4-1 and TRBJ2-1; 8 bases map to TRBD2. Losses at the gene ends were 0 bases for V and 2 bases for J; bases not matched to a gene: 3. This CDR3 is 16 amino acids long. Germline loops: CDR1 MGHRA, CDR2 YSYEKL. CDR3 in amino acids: CASSQDPAGAYNEQFF. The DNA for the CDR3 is TGCGCCAGCAGCCAAGATCCAGCGGGAGCCTACAATGAGCAGTTCTTC.

The CDR3 loop is CSASPRVSSYEQYF. CDR3 coding DNA: TGCAGTGCTAGTCCCAGGGTTTCGTCCTACGAGCAGTACTTC. This sequence joins TRBV20-1 and TRBJ2-7; a possible D gene is TRBD1 (5 bases). The CDR3 totals 14 residues. Germline CDR1 and CDR2: DFQATT and SNEGSKA (reference sequence). V was cut by 3 bases and J by 1 base, with 13 bases left in between.

The DNA of the CDR3 is TGTGCCAGCAGCTCAACAGGTGGTGAGCAGTTCTTC. Its protein product is CASSSTGGEQFF. The chain recombines TRBV7-6 with TRBJ2-1; TRBD1 might be the D (5 bases). Trimming shortened V by 4 bases and J by 9 bases, and 10 bases separated the two germline ends. The CDR3 sequence is 12 residues long. Germline CDR1 is SGHVS and CDR2 is FNYEAQ. The whole variable domain, remainder taken from reference TRBV7-6 and TRBJ2-1, is GAGVSQSPRYKVTKRGQDVALRCDPISGHVSLYWYRQALGQGPEFLTYFNYEAQQDKSGLPNDRFSAERPEGSISTLTIQRTEQRDSAMYRCASSSTGGEQFFGPGTRLTVL.

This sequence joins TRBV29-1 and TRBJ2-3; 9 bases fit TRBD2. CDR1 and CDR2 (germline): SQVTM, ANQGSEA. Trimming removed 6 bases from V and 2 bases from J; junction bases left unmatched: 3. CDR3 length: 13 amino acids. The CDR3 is CSVTSGYTDTQYF. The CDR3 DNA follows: TGCAGCGTCACTAGCGGGTACACAGATACGCAGTATTTT.

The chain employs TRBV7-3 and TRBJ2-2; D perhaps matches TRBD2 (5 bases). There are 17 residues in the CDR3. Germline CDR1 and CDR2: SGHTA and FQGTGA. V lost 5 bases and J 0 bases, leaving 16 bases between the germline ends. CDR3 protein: CASSRHRSGANTGELFF. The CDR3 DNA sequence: TGTGCCAGCAGCCGACACCGGAGCGGAGCGAACACCGGGGAGCTGTTTTTT.

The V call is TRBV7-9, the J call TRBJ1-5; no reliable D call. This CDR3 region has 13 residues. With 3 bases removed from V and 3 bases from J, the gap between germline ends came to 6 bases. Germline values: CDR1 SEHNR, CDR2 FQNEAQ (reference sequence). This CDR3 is CASSLGDNQPQHF. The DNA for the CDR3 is TGTGCCAGCAGCTTGGGAGACAATCAGCCCCAGCATTTT. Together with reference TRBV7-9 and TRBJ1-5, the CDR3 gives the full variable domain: DTGVSQNPRHKITKRGQNVTFRCDPISEHNRLYWYRQTLGQGPEFLTYFQNEAQLEKSRLLSDRFSAERPKGSFSTLEIQRTEQGDSAMYLCASSLGDNQPQHFGDGTRLSIL.

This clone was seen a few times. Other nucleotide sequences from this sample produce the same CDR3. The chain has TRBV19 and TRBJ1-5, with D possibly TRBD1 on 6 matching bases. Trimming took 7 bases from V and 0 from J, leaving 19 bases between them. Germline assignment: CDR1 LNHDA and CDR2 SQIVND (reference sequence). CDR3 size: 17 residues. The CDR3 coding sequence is TGTGCCAGTACCCCGGTCGTGGGGGGGGCTAGCAATCAGCCCCAGCATTTT. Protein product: CASTPVVGGASNQPQHF.

For the CDR3, the DNA is TGTGCCACCAGAGACGGCCGGACGGACTTTAACTATGGCTACACCTTC. It is translated as CATRDGRTDFNYGYTF. The V gene is TRBV15, the J gene TRBJ1-2; D unresolved. V dropped 6 bases and J dropped 1 base, with 18 bases sitting between them. The CDR3 length is 16 residues. Germline V lookup: CDR1 LNHNV, CDR2 YYDKDF (reference sequence). The full variable domain, completed using reference TRBV15 and TRBJ1-2, is DAMVIQNPRYQVTQFGKPVTLSCSQTLNHNVMYWYQQKSSQAPKLLFHYYDKDFNNEADTPDNFQSRRPNTSFCFLDIRSPGLGDTAMYLCATRDGRTDFNYGYTFGSGTRLTVV.

The CDR3 region has the DNA TGTGCCACCAGCAGGGGGACAGGGCCAACTAATGAAAAACTGTTTTTT. Amino acid sequence: CATSRGTGPTNEKLFF. The chain recombines TRBV15 with TRBJ1-4; 9 bases match TRBD1. Germline CDR1 and CDR2: LNHNV and YYDKDF (reference sequence). Unmatched junction bases numbered 2, after V lost 3 bases and J lost 0 bases. The CDR3 has 16 residues.

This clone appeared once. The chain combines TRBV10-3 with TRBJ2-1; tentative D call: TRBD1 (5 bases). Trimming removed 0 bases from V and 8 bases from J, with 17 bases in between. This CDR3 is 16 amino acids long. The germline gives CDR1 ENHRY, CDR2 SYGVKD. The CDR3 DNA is TGTGCCATCAGTGAGTCCGGACATCTTATTCAGGATGAGCAGTTCTTC. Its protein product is CAISESGHLIQDEQFF.

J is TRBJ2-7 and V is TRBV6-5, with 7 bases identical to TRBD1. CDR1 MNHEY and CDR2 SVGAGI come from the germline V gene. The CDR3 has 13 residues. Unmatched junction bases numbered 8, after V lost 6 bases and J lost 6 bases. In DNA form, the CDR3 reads TGTGCCAGCAGGTGGGGACAGTATAGCGAGCAGTACTTC. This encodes CASRWGQYSEQYF.

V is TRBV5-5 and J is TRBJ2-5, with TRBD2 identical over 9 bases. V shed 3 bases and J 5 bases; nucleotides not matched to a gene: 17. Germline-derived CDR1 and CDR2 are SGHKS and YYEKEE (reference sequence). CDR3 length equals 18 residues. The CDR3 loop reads CASSSSRPSGTNPETQYF. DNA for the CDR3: TGTGCCAGCAGCTCCTCCCGGCCTAGCGGGACCAACCCGGAGACCCAGTACTTC.

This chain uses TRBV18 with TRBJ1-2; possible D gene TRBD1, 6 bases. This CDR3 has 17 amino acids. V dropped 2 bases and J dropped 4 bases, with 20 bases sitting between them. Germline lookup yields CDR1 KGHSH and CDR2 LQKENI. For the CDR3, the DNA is TGTGCCAGCTCACCAAATGCCCCCGGACAGTCACCCTATGGCTACACCTTC. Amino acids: CASSPNAPGQSPYGYTF.

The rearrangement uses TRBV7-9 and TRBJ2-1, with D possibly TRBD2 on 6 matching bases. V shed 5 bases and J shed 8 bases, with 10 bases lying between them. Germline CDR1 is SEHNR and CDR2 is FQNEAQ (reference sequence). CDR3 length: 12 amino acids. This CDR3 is CASSPPGDEQFF. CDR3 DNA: TGTGCCAGCAGCCCGCCGGGGGATGAGCAGTTCTTC.

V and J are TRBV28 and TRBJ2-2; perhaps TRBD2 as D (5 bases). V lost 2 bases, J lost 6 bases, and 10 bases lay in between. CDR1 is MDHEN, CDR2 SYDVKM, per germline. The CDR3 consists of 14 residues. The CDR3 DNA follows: TGTGCCAGCAGTTTAGATTTGAGGGCCGGGGAGCTGTTTTTT. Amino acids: CASSLDLRAGELFF.